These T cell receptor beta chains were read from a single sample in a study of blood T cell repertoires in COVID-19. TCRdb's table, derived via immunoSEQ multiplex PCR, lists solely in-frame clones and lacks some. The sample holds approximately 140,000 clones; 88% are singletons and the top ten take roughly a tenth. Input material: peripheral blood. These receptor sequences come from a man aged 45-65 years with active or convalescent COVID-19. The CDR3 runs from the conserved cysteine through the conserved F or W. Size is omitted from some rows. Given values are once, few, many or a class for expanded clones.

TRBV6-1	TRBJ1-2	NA	CASSESGRGVYGYTF
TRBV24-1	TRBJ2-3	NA	CATSDSRTGKIDTQYF
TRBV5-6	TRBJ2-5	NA	CASSLRSGVGETQYF
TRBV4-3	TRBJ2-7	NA	CASSQGTSATYEQYF
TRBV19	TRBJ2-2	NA	CASMAGQGAGGELFF
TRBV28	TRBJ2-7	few	CASSLPTGGIRPRYEQYF
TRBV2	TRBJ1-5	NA	CASKKVGGSQPQHF
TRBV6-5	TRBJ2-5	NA	CASSYRTVGVETQYF
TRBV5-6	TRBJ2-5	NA	CASSLSGQAETQYF
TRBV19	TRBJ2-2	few	CASSHPTSGRFGELFF
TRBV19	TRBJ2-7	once	CASSRAASVYYEQYF
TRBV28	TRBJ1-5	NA	CASSLLTADNQPQHF